The rows below give T cell receptor beta chains drawn from one sample of a study of beta chain features in type 1 diabetes. Sequenced by immunoSEQ multiplex PCR; TCRdb stores in-frame clones only, minus some. The sample lists more than 200,000 clones; roughly 17% were seen once. Sequencing was carried out using naive CD4+ T cells from blood. These receptors were collected from a man aged 30 to 39 with type 1 diabetes. The CDR3 runs from the conserved cysteine through the conserved F or W. The D gene is left open where the match is weak. Clone size is shown for a subset of rows, as once, few, many or a class of expanded clone.

abundance	d_gene	v_gene	j_gene	CDR3nt	CDR3aa
-	TRBD2	TRBV29-1	TRBJ2-5	TGCAGCGTTGAAAAGAAGGTTCCTAGCGGAGGGACCCAGTACTTC	CSVEKKVPSGGTQYF
-	-	TRBV7-9	TRBJ2-2	TGTGCCAGCAGCTTAGTGTGGACGAGCACCGGGGAGCTGTTTTTT	CASSLVWTSTGELFF
few	-	TRBV2	TRBJ2-5	TGTGCCAATCGACAGTCCGGGGAGACCCAGTACTTC	CANRQSGETQYF
-	-	TRBV27	TRBJ2-7	TGTGCCAGCAGCATTTACAGGGTGGGATCCTACGAGCAGTACTTC	CASSIYRVGSYEQYF
few	-	TRBV5-1	TRBJ2-2	TGCGCCAGCAGCTTGGGACAAAACACCGGGGAGCTGTTTTTT	CASSLGQNTGELFF
-	TRBD2	TRBV5-4	TRBJ2-7	TGTGCCAGCAGCACTGGGACTAGCGTCGCCTACGAGCAGTACTTC	CASSTGTSVAYEQYF
-	TRBD2	TRBV2	TRBJ2-1	TGTGCCAGCAGGTTAGCGGGAGGCTCCTACAATGAGCAGTTCTTC	CASRLAGGSYNEQFF
few	-	TRBV6-6	TRBJ2-7	TGTGCCAGCAGCGCCGGGACTGGGCCCTACGAGCAGTACTTC	CASSAGTGPYEQYF
few	-	TRBV2	TRBJ2-3	TGTGCCAGCCTTATTACAGATACGCAGTATTTT	CASLITDTQYF
-	-	TRBV7-2	TRBJ2-5	TGTGCCAGCAGCTACCAAGAGACCCAGTACTTC	CASSYQETQYF
-	TRBD2	TRBV12-5	TRBJ2-1	TGTGCTAGTGGTAAGACTAGCGGCTTTGAGCAGTTCTTC	CASGKTSGFEQFF
-	-	TRBV28	TRBJ2-4	TGTGCCAGCAAGAGCGGGTCCCTTCCAAAAAACATTCAGTACTTC	CASKSGSLPKNIQYF
few	-	TRBV28	TRBJ2-4	TGTGCCAGCGGGGAACTAGCCAAAAACATTCAGTACTTC	CASGELAKNIQYF
-	TRBD1	TRBV29-1	TRBJ2-7	TGCAGCGTTGGGACAGGGGCTCCCTACGAGCAGTACTTC	CSVGTGAPYEQYF
-	-	TRBV2	TRBJ2-5	TGTGCCAGCAGGATACAAGAGACCCAGTACTTC	CASRIQETQYF
-	-	TRBV30	TRBJ2-1	TGTGCCTGGAGTTGGGGTCAGGGCGGCAATGAGCAGTTCTTC	CAWSWGQGGNEQFF
-	-	TRBV9	TRBJ2-3	TGTGCCAGCAGCGTCCAGCGGGCTACAGATACGCAGTATTTT	CASSVQRATDTQYF
-	TRBD2	TRBV30	TRBJ2-1	TGTGCCTGGACTAGCGGGAGAGACGAGCAGTTCTTC	CAWTSGRDEQFF
-	-	TRBV7-2	TRBJ1-2	TGTGCCGCCACAAGAGCACTTAACTATGGCTACACCTTC	CAATRALNYGYTF
few	-	TRBV30	TRBJ2-5	TGTGCCTGGAGCCTCGGCGCAGGGGTGACCCAGTACTTC	CAWSLGAGVTQYF
-	TRBD1	TRBV18	TRBJ1-1	TGTGCCAGCTCACCACGGACAGGGATCGACACTGAAGCTTTCTTT	CASSPRTGIDTEAFF
-	-	TRBV30	TRBJ1-5	TGTGCCTGGAGTGTACAGGGAAAGCAGCCCCAGCATTTT	CAWSVQGKQPQHF
-	-	TRBV4-1	TRBJ2-5	TGCGCCAGCAGCCTTTCGGGACGGGAATGGACAGAGACCCAGTACTTC	CASSLSGREWTETQYF
few	-	TRBV28	TRBJ2-4	TGTGCCAGCAGCCCGGGACGCCATCACAATGCGGGCTACATTCAGTACTTC	CASSPGRHHNAGYIQYF
few	TRBD2	TRBV7-2	TRBJ2-1	TGTGCCAGCAGCGCCCAGTCTAGCGGGAGGCTGTTCTTC	CASSAQSSGRLFF
-	TRBD1	TRBV7-2	TRBJ2-5	TGTGCCAGCAGCCATGGGACAGGGCGAGAGACCCAGTACTTC	CASSHGTGRETQYF
few	TRBD1	TRBV28	TRBJ1-5	TGTGCCAGCAGTTTATCAGGGGGCGCCTTCAATCAGCCCCAGCATTTT	CASSLSGGAFNQPQHF
few	-	TRBV29-1	TRBJ2-3	TGCAGCACCAGGGAGGCCAACCCCACAGATACGCAGTATTTT	CSTREANPTDTQYF
-	-	TRBV28	TRBJ2-6	TGTGCCAGCCGAACAGGGAGATACTCTGGGGCCAACGTCCTGACTTTC	CASRTGRYSGANVLTF
-	-	TRBV9	TRBJ2-1	TGTGCCAGCAGCACAGTTCTGGGGGGGCTCCATGAGCAGTTCTTC	CASSTVLGGLHEQFF
-	-	TRBV29-1	TRBJ2-1	TGCAGCGCACTTAGCGGGTCCGGGGGCCAGAGCTCCTACAATGAGCAGTTCTTC	CSALSGSGGQSSYNEQFF